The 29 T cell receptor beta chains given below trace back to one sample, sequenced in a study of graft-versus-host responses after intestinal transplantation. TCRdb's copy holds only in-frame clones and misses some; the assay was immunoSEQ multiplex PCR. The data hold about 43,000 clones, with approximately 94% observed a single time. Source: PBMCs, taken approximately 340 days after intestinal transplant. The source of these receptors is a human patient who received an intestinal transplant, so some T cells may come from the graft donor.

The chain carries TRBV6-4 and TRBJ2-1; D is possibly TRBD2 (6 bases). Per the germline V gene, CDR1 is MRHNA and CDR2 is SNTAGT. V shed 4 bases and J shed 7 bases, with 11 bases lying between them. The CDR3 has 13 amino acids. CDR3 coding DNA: TGTGCCAGCAGTGTCCGACTAGGGAATGAGCAGTTCTTC. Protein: CASSVRLGNEQFF.

Here the CDR3 reads CASSWGQETQYF. The DNA of the CDR3 is TGTGCCAGTAGTTGGGGACAAGAGACCCAGTACTTC. V gene TRBV19 combines with J gene TRBJ2-5; D is uncertain. V was clipped by 5 bases and J by 2 bases, with 6 bases between them. Germline V gene lookup returns CDR1 LNHDA and CDR2 SQIVND (reference sequence). The CDR3 has 12 residues.

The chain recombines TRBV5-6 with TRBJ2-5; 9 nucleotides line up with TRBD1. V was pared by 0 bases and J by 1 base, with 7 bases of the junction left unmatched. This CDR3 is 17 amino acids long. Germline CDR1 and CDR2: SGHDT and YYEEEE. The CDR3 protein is CASSLAPRTGAQETQYF. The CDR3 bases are TGTGCCAGCAGCTTGGCCCCACGGACAGGGGCCCAAGAGACCCAGTACTTC.

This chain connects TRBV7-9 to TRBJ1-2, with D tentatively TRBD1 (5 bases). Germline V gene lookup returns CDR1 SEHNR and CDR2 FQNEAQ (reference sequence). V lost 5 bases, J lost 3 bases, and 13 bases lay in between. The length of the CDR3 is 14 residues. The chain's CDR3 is CASSRDLLDYGYTF. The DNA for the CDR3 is TGTGCCAGCAGCCGGGACTTACTCGACTATGGCTACACCTTC.

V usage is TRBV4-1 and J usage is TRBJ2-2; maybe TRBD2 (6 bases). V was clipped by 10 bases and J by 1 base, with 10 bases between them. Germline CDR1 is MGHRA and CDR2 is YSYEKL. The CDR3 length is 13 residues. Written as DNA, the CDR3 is TGCGCCACGGGACTCATGAACACCGGGGAGCTGTTTTTT. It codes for CATGLMNTGELFF.

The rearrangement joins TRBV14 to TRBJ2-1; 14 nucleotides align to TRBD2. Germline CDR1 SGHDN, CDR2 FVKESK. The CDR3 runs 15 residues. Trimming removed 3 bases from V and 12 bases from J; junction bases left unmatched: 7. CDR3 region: CASSQGLGLAGGQFF. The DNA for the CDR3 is TGTGCCAGCAGCCAGGGCCTCGGACTAGCGGGAGGGCAGTTCTTC.

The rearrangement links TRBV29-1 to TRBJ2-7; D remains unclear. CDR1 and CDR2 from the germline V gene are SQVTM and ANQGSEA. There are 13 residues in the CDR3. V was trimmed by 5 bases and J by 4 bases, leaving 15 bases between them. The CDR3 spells CSVRSRLGYEQYF. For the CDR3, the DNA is TGCAGCGTTAGATCCCGATTGGGGTACGAGCAGTACTTC.

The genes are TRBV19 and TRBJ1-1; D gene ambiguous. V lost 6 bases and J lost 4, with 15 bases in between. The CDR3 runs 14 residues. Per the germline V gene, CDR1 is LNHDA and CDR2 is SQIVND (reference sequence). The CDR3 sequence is CASSLGEGGTEAFF. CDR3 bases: TGTGCCAGTAGCCTAGGAGAGGGTGGCACTGAAGCTTTCTTT.

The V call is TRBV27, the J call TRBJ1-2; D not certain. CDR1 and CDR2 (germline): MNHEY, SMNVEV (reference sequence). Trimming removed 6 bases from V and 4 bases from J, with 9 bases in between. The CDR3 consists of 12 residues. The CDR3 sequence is CASRQLSYGYTF. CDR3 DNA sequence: TGTGCCAGCAGGCAGTTGAGCTATGGCTACACCTTC.

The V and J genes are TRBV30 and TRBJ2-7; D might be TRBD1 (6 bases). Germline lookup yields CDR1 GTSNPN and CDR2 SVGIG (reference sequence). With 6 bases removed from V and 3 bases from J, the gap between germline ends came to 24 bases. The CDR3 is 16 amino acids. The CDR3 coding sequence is TGTGCCTGTAGCCACGTTCGGGGCCCAGGGGACTACGAGCAGTACTTC. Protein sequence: CACSHVRGPGDYEQYF.

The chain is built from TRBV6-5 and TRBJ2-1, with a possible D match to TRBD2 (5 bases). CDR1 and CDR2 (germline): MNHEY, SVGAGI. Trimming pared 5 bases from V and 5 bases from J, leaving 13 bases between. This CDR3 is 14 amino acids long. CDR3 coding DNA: TGTGCCAGCAGTCCAACCGACTACAACAATGAGCAGTTCTTC. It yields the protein CASSPTDYNNEQFF.

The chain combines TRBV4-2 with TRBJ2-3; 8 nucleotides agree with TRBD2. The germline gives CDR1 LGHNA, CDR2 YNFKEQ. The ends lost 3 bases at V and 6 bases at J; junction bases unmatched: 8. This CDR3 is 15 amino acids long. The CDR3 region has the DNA TGTGCCAGCAGCCAGGGAAGCGGGAGCGGGGATACGCAGTATTTT. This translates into CASSQGSGSGDTQYF.

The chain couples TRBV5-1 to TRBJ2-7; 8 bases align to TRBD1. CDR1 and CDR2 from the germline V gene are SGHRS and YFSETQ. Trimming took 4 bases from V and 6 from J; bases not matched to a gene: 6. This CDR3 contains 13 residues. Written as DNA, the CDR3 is TGCGCCAGCAGCGGACAGGGATCGGCCGAGCAGTACTTC. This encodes CASSGQGSAEQYF.

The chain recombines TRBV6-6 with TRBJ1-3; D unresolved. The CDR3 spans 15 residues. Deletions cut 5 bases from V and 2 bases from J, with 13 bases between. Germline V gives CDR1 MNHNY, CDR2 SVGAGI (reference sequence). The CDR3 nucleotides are TGTGCCAGCAGTCCCCGTGGTCGGACTGGAAACACCATATATTTT. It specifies CASSPRGRTGNTIYF.

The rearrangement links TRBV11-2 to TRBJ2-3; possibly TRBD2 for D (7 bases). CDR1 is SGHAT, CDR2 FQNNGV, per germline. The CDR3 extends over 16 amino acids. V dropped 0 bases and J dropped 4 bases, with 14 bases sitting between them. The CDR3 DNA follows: TGTGCCAGCAGCTTAGATCGGGCGGGGGCCCCAGATACGCAGTATTTT. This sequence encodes CASSLDRAGAPDTQYF.

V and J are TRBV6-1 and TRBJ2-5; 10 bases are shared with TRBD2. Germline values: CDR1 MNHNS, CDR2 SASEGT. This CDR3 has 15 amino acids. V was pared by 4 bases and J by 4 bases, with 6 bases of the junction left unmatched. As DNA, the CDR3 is TGTGCCAGCAGTGCATTAGCGGGGGGAGTAGAGACCCAGTACTTC. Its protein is CASSALAGGVETQYF.

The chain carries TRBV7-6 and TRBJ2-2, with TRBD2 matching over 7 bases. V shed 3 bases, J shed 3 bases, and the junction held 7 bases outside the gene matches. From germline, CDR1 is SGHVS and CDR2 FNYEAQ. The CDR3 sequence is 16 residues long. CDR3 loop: CASSFSGLGHTGELFF. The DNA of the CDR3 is TGTGCCAGCAGCTTCAGCGGACTAGGGCACACCGGGGAGCTGTTTTTT.

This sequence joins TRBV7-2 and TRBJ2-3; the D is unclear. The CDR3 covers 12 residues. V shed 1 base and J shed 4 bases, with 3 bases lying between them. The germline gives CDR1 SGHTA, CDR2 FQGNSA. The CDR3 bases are TGTGCCAGCAGCTTAGTGGCAGATACGCAGTATTTT. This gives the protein CASSLVADTQYF.

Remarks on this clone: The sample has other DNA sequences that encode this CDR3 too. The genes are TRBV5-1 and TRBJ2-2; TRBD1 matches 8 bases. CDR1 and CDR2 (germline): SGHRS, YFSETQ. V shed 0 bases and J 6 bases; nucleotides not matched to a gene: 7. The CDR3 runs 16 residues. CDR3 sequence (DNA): TGCGCCAGCAGCTTGGGCGTCACAGGGGGGTCCGGGGAGCTGTTTTTT. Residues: CASSLGVTGGSGELFF.

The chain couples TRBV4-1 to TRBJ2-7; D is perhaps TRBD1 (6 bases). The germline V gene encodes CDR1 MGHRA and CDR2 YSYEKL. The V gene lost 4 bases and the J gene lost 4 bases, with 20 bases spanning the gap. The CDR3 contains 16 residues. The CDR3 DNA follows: TGCGCCAGCAGCCTTCGAACCACAGGGAGAGCGTACGAGCAGTACTTC. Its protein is CASSLRTTGRAYEQYF.

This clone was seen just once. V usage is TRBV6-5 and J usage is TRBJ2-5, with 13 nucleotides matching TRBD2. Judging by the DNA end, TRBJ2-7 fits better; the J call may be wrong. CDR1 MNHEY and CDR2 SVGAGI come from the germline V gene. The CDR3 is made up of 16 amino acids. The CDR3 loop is CASSYSGGLAGDEQYF. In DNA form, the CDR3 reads TGTGCCAGCAGTTACTCCGGTGGACTAGCGGGAGACGAGCAGTACTTC.

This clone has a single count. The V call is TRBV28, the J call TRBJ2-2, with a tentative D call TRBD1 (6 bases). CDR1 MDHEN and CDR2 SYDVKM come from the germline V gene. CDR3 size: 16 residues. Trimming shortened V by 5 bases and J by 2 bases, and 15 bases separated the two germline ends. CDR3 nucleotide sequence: TGTGCCAGCAGTAGGGGGACGCAGGGAAACACCGGGGAGCTGTTTTTT. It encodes CASSRGTQGNTGELFF.

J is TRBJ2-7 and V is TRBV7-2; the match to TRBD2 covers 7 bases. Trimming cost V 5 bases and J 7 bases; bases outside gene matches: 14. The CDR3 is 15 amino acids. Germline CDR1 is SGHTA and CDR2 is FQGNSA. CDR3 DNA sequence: TGTGCCAGCAGCCCACAGAGGACTAGAACATCAGAGCAGTACTTC. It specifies CASSPQRTRTSEQYF.

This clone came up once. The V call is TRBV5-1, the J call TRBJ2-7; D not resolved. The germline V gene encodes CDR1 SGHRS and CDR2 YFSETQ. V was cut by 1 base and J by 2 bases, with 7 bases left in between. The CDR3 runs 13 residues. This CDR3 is CASSLNFPYEQYF. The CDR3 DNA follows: TGCGCCAGCAGCTTGAACTTCCCCTACGAGCAGTACTTC. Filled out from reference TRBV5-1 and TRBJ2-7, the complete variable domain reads KAGVTQTPRYLIKTRGQQVTLSCSPISGHRSVSWYQQTPGQGLQFLFEYFSETQRNKGNFPGRFSGRQFSNSRSEMNVSTLELGDSALYLCASSLNFPYEQYFGPGTRLTVT.

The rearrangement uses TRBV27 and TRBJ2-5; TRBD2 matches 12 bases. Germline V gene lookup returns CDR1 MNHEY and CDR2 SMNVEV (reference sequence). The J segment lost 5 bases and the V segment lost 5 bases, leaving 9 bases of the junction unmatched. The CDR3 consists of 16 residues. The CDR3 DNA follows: TGTGCCAGCAGTGCCGGGACTAGCGGGTTTAGTGAGACCCAGTACTTC. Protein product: CASSAGTSGFSETQYF.

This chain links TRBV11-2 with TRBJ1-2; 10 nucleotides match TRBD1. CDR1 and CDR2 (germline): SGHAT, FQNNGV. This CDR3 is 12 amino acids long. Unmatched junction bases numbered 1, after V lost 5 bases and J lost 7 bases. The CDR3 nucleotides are TGTGCCAGCAGCGGGACAGGGGTTGGCTACACCTTC. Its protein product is CASSGTGVGYTF.

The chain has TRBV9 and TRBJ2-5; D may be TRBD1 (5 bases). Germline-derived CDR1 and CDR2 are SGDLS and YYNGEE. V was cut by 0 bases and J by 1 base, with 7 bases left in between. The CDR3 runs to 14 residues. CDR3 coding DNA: TGTGCCAGCAGCGTAGGACAGTTCCAAGAGACCCAGTACTTC. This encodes CASSVGQFQETQYF.

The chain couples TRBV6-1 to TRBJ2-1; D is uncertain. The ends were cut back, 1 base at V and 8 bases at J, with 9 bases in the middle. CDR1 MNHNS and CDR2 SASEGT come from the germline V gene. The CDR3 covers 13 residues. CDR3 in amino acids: CASSEVGVDEQFF. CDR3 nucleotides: TGTGCCAGCAGTGAAGTGGGCGTTGATGAGCAGTTCTTC.

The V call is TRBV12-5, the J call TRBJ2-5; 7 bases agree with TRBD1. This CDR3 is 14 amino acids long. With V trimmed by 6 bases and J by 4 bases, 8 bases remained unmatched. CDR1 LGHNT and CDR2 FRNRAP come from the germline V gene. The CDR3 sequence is CASGPKTGTETQYF. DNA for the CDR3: TGTGCTAGTGGCCCAAAGACAGGGACAGAGACCCAGTACTTC.